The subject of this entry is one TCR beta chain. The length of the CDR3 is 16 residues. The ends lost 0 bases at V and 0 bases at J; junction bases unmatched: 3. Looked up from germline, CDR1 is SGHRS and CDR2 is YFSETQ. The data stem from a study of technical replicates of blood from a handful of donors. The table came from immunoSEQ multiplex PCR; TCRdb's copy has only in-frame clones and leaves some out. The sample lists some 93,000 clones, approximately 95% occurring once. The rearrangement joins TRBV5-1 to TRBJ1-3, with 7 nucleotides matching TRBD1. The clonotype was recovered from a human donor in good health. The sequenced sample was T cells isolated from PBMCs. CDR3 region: CASSLEDRTSGNTIYF. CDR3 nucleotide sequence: TGCGCCAGCAGCTTGGAGGACAGGACCTCTGGAAACACCATATATTTT. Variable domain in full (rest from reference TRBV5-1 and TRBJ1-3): KAGVTQTPRYLIKTRGQQVTLSCSPISGHRSVSWYQQTPGQGLQFLFEYFSETQRNKGNFPGRFSGRQFSNSRSEMNVSTLELGDSALYLCASSLEDRTSGNTIYFGEGSWLTVV.